This TCR beta chain was profiled in a study of blood T cell repertoires in COVID-19. Study as a whole: Sources were T cells, B-cell-depleted T cells, or PBMCs; the material itself was cDNA or gDNA.

The method was immunoSEQ multiplex PCR; TCRdb's version includes in-frame clones alone and lacks a portion of them. The sample records approximately 210,000 clones, less than 85% being singletons. The CDR3 consists of 17 residues. The V end lost 2 bases, the J end lost 2 bases, and 19 bases lay between the germline ends. Germline V gene lookup returns CDR1 LGHNA and CDR2 YNFKEQ. This TCR derives from a woman aged 80 or over with acute or convalescent COVID-19. Sequenced sample: peripheral blood. The J gene is TRBJ2-7, the V gene TRBV4-2; possible D gene TRBD2, 7 bases. Written as DNA, the CDR3 is TGTGCCAGCAGCCAATCCCCGGGGGGCAGGAGGCCCTACGAGCAGTACTTC. This codes for CASSQSPGGRRPYEQYF.